This T cell receptor beta chain comes out of a study of OX40 agonist ivuxolimab in advanced cancers. CDR3 length: 15 amino acids. CDR1 is SGHKS, CDR2 YYEKEE, per germline (reference sequence). With 1 base removed from V and 0 bases from J, the gap between germline ends came to 9 bases. Measured with immunoSEQ multiplex PCR; TCRdb has only the in-frame clones, and not every one. This sample carries about 20,000 clones, over 60% of them seen once, and the ten largest clones take about 17%. Sequences were derived from CD4+ or CD8+ T cells sorted from blood, sampled in a trial of the OX40 agonist ivuxolimab. The chain couples TRBV5-5 to TRBJ2-3, with D uncertain. This sequence originates from an adult with an advanced solid tumor such as melanoma, head and neck, liver or kidney cancer. The CDR3 nucleotides are TGTGCCAGCAGCTTGTGGGGTGGGAGCACAGATACGCAGTATTTT. Amino acid sequence: CASSLWGGSTDTQYF.